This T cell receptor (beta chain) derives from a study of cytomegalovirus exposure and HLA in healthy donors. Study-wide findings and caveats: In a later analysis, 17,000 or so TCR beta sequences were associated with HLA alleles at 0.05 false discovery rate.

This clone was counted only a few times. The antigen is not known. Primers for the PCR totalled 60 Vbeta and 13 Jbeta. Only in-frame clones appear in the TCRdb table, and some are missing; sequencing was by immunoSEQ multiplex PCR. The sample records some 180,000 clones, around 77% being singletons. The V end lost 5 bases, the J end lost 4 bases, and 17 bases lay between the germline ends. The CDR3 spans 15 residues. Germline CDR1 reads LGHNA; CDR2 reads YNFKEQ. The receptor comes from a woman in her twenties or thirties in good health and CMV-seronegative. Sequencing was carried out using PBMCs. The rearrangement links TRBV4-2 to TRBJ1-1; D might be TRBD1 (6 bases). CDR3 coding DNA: TGTGCCAGCAGCTTAGACAGGAGCAGCGGCACTGAAGCTTTCTTT. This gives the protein CASSLDRSSGTEAFF.